These 32 T cell receptor beta chains originate from one sample sequenced in a study of chemoradiotherapy in HPV16-positive cancers. The method was immunoSEQ multiplex PCR; TCRdb's version includes in-frame clones alone and lacks a portion of them. This table holds 20,000 to 25,000 clones, approximately 84% found once. The material sequenced was blood, taken from a patient who underwent chemoradiotherapy. These receptors were collected from a human donor with HPV-associated anogenital cancer.

The chain carries TRBV5-6 and TRBJ2-1; 7 bases map to TRBD2. Per the germline V gene, CDR1 is SGHDT and CDR2 is YYEEEE. This CDR3 spans 15 amino acids. J gave up 5 bases and V 0 bases, and 5 bases lay outside the gene matches. The CDR3 sequence is CASSLAGLGDNEQFF. As DNA, the CDR3 is TGTGCCAGCAGCTTGGCCGGACTAGGAGACAATGAGCAGTTCTTC.

The V gene is TRBV6-1, the J gene TRBJ1-2, with D hard to call. Germline CDR1 and CDR2: MNHNS and SASEGT. The CDR3 totals 14 residues. Between the trimmed V and J ends, which lost 0 bases and 6 bases, there was a span of 11 bases. CDR3 in amino acids: CASSEAVGMDGYTF. CDR3 sequence (DNA): TGTGCCAGCAGTGAAGCGGTAGGGATGGATGGCTACACCTTC.

The J gene is TRBJ2-3, the V gene TRBV4-3; D is unresolved. The CDR3 spans 14 residues. The germline CDR1 and CDR2 sequences are LGHNA and YSLEER. V was shortened by 0 bases and J by 10 bases, with 14 bases between the two germline ends. CDR3 sequence: CASSQDRSRDPQYF. CDR3 DNA sequence: TGCGCCAGCAGCCAAGATCGGTCGCGTGACCCGCAGTATTTT.

This clone was counted only a few times. The chain recombines TRBV27 with TRBJ2-1; the D gene is possibly TRBD1 (5 bases). The ends were cut back, 5 bases at V and 9 bases at J, with 14 bases in the middle. The CDR3 has 13 amino acids. Germline V CDR1 and CDR2: MNHEY, SMNVEV (reference sequence). In DNA, the CDR3 is TGTGCCAGCAGTCTCCCACAGGACGCTGAGCAGTTCTTC. This encodes CASSLPQDAEQFF.

This clone was counted once. The CDR3: CASSSRGGGVTDTQYF. For the CDR3, the DNA is TGTGCCAGCAGCTCTCGGGGAGGGGGTGTAACAGATACGCAGTATTTT. The V and J genes are TRBV11-3 and TRBJ2-3; a possible D gene is TRBD2 (7 bases). With 4 bases removed from V and 3 bases from J, the gap between germline ends came to 17 bases. Per germline, CDR1 SGHNT and CDR2 YENEEA. The CDR3 loop spans 16 amino acids.

The V and J genes are TRBV7-2 and TRBJ2-1, with D hard to call. The CDR3 has 12 amino acids. V lost 5 bases to trimming and J lost 4 bases, with 6 bases between them. The germline CDR1 and CDR2 sequences are SGHTA and FQGNSA. As DNA, the CDR3 is TGTGCCAGCAGCCTGAATTACAATGAGCAGTTCTTC. Its translation: CASSLNYNEQFF.

This chain links TRBV5-5 with TRBJ2-1; 9 positions agree with TRBD2. From germline, CDR1 is SGHKS and CDR2 YYEKEE (reference sequence). Trimming removed 0 bases from V and 0 bases from J; junction bases left unmatched: 4. The CDR3 is 17 residues long. In DNA, the CDR3 is TGTGCCAGCAGCTTGGTGGGACTAGCCGACTCCTACAATGAGCAGTTCTTC. Translated: CASSLVGLADSYNEQFF. The full variable domain, rest sourced from reference TRBV5-5 and TRBJ2-1, is DAGVTQSPTHLIKTRGQQVTLRCSPISGHKSVSWYQQVLGQGPQFIFQYYEKEERGRGNFPDRFSARQFPNYSSELNVNALLLGDSALYLCASSLVGLADSYNEQFFGPGTRLTVL.

CDR3 sequence (DNA): TGTGCCAGCAGCTCACAGGGAGGAGACCAGTACTTC. The encoded protein is CASSSQGGDQYF. The genes are TRBV11-2 and TRBJ2-5, with D perhaps given as TRBD1 or TRBD2 (6 bases each). The germline CDR1 and CDR2 sequences are SGHAT and FQNNGV. The CDR3 length is 12 residues. V was pared by 4 bases and J by 10 bases, with 13 bases between.

The V and J genes are TRBV13 and TRBJ1-1, with D maybe TRBD1 (6 bases). Trimming took 1 base from V and 4 from J, leaving 16 bases between them. Germline V gives CDR1 PRHDT, CDR2 FYEKMQ (reference sequence). The CDR3 is 16 residues long. CDR3 residues: CASSLVLSGDGTEAFF. CDR3 sequence (DNA): TGTGCCAGCAGCTTAGTGTTATCAGGGGATGGCACTGAAGCTTTCTTT.

CDR3 sequence (DNA): TGCGCCAGCAGCCCAAGCCAGGCTAGCGGGAGTAATGAGCAGTTCTTC. Translated, it gives CASSPSQASGSNEQFF. The V gene is TRBV4-1, the J gene TRBJ2-1; TRBD2 matches at 10 bases. Germline-derived CDR1 and CDR2 are MGHRA and YSYEKL. With V trimmed by 4 bases and J by 7 bases, 10 bases remained unmatched. The CDR3 spans 16 residues.

The rearrangement uses TRBV19 and TRBJ1-1; 8 bases agree with TRBD1. The CDR3 consists of 14 residues. J was trimmed by 13 bases and V by 1 base; bases with no gene match: 11. Germline CDR1 LNHDA, CDR2 SQIVND (reference sequence). CDR3 DNA sequence: TGTGCCAGTAGTATAGTTGGGGACAGGTCCCCCGGTTTCTTT. Protein product: CASSIVGDRSPGFF. Full variable domain (missing parts from reference TRBV19 and TRBJ1-1): DGGITQSPKYLFRKEGQNVTLSCEQNLNHDAMYWYRQDPGQGLRLIYYSQIVNDFQKGDIAEGYSVSREKKESFPLTVTSAQKNPTAFYLCASSIVGDRSPGFFGQGTRLTVV.

The chain links TRBV10-1 to TRBJ2-7; 8 bases match TRBD1. There are 15 residues in the CDR3. J lost 3 bases, V lost 4 bases, and 8 bases had no gene match. CDR1 and CDR2 (germline): WNHNN, SYGVQD (reference sequence). The CDR3 region is CASSGVDREVYEQYF. CDR3 DNA: TGCGCCAGCAGTGGGGTGGACAGGGAGGTCTACGAGCAGTACTTC.

This chain uses TRBV30 with TRBJ1-2; no firm D call. Germline V CDR1 and CDR2: GTSNPN, SVGIG (reference sequence). V lost 5 bases to trimming and J lost 0 bases, with 10 bases between them. The CDR3 contains 13 residues. The CDR3 DNA reads TGTGCCTGGGGCGAGCTTTCTAACTATGGCTACACCTTC. Translating it yields CAWGELSNYGYTF.

As regards this clone: Other nucleotide sequences from this sample produce the same CDR3. The CDR3 here is CASSPRTGGTYEQYF. In nucleotides, the CDR3 is TGTGCCAGCAGCCCTCGTACAGGAGGCACCTACGAGCAGTACTTC. The gene calls are TRBV7-2 and TRBJ2-7; either TRBD1 or TRBD2 may fit D (5 bases each). This CDR3 has 15 amino acids. In germline, CDR1 is SGHTA, CDR2 FQGNSA. V was trimmed by 5 bases and J by 2 bases, leaving 16 bases between them.

V gene TRBV5-6 combines with J gene TRBJ1-5; 8 bases are shared with TRBD1. Germline V gene lookup returns CDR1 SGHDT and CDR2 YYEEEE. CDR3 length equals 17 residues. Trimming at V came to 4 bases and at J to 2 bases, leaving 11 bases not matched to a gene. This CDR3 reads CASSVRTQGAGNQPQHF. CDR3 bases: TGTGCCAGCAGCGTACGTACTCAGGGGGCCGGCAATCAGCCCCAGCATTTT.

V gene TRBV11-3 combines with J gene TRBJ2-1; TRBD1 might be the D (5 bases). Per germline, CDR1 SGHNT and CDR2 YENEEA. There are 15 residues in the CDR3. V lost 3 bases, J lost 5 bases, and 14 bases lay in between. The CDR3 coding sequence is TGTGCCAGCAGCTTGGGGCCAACATCTGACAATGAGCAGTTCTTC. Amino acid sequence: CASSLGPTSDNEQFF.

The gene calls are TRBV19 and TRBJ1-2; no firm D call. Trimming took 3 bases from V and 2 from J, leaving 7 bases between them. CDR3 length equals 13 residues. Per germline, CDR1 LNHDA and CDR2 SQIVND (reference sequence). This CDR3 is CASSIRGNYGYTF. CDR3 nucleotides: TGTGCCAGTAGTATTCGAGGGAACTATGGCTACACCTTC.

This clone was recorded once. The chain joins TRBV19 to TRBJ1-2; TRBD1 matches at 8 bases. Trimming took 8 bases from V and 2 from J; bases not matched to a gene: 10. This CDR3 comprises 15 residues. Germline loops: CDR1 LNHDA, CDR2 SQIVND (reference sequence). This chain's CDR3 is CASHHRQGRNYGYTF. The CDR3 bases are TGTGCCAGTCACCATCGACAGGGGCGGAACTATGGCTACACCTTC.

As to this clone: A read error may account for a junction end that differs from germline. The genes are TRBV6-4 and TRBJ2-3; no clear D. CDR1 and CDR2 (germline): MRHNA, SNTAGT. The CDR3 loop spans 15 amino acids. CDR3 sequence reads: CASSYSNRGTDTQYF. The CDR3 DNA reads as TGTGCCAGCAGTTACTCCAATCGCGGAACGGATACGCAGTATTTT.

This sequence joins TRBV5-8 and TRBJ2-3; a possible D gene is TRBD2 (6 bases). Between the trimmed V and J ends, which lost 5 bases and 3 bases, there was a span of 10 bases. The germline CDR1 and CDR2 sequences are SGHTS and YDEGEE. The CDR3 is 13 residues long. CDR3 amino acids: CASSLGTTDTQYF. In nucleotides, the CDR3 is TGTGCCAGCAGTCTAGGGACTACAGATACGCAGTATTTT.

The chain couples TRBV5-4 to TRBJ2-2; TRBD1 is a possible D gene (6 bases). In germline, CDR1 is SGHNT, CDR2 YYREEE (reference sequence). The V gene lost 0 bases and the J gene lost 5 bases, with 17 bases spanning the gap. The CDR3 is made up of 17 amino acids. CDR3 in amino acids: CASSLDRGTWRTGELFF. The CDR3 bases are TGTGCCAGCAGCTTGGATAGAGGGACATGGAGAACCGGGGAGCTGTTTTTT.

This clone was detected a few times. The J gene is TRBJ1-2, the V gene TRBV29-1, with a tentative D call TRBD1 (5 bases). The V end lost 5 bases, the J end lost 6 bases, and 10 bases lay between the germline ends. In germline, CDR1 is SQVTM, CDR2 ANQGSEA. The length of the CDR3 is 11 residues. CDR3 in amino acids: CSVLWGNGYTF. As DNA, the CDR3 is TGCAGCGTTCTCTGGGGGAATGGCTACACCTTC.

The CDR3 DNA follows: TGCGCCAGCAGCTTAGAAGACACTGAAGCTTTCTTT. Residues: CASSLEDTEAFF. The chain carries TRBV5-1 and TRBJ1-1, with D unresolved. The germline V and J ends were trimmed by 2 bases and 3 bases, with 5 bases remaining between them. Per the germline V gene, CDR1 is SGHRS and CDR2 is YFSETQ. This CDR3 spans 12 amino acids.

The genes are TRBV5-4 and TRBJ2-5, with TRBD2 matching over 12 bases. V lost 3 bases to trimming and J lost 4 bases; unmatched junction nucleotides: 4. This CDR3 spans 15 amino acids. From germline, CDR1 is SGHNT and CDR2 YYREEE (reference sequence). The CDR3 sequence: CASSWTSGERETQYF. The DNA of the CDR3 is TGTGCCAGCAGCTGGACTAGCGGGGAGAGAGAGACCCAGTACTTC.

This sequence joins TRBV30 and TRBJ1-1; D may be TRBD1 (5 bases). The germline V gene has CDR1 GTSNPN and CDR2 SVGIG (reference sequence). Trimming cost V 1 base and J 1 base, with 10 bases left between them. The CDR3 loop spans 14 amino acids. This chain's CDR3 is CAWSAGEQNTEAFF. The CDR3 DNA is TGTGCCTGGAGTGCGGGGGAACAGAACACTGAAGCTTTCTTT.

The chain links TRBV19 to TRBJ1-1; D gene uncertain. CDR3 length equals 11 residues. The V end lost 2 bases, the J end lost 2 bases, and 0 bases lay between the germline ends. Germline V gene lookup returns CDR1 LNHDA and CDR2 SQIVND (reference sequence). The CDR3 DNA sequence: TGTGCCAGTAGTATAAACACTGAAGCTTTCTTT. Translation gives CASSINTEAFF.

The V and J genes are TRBV7-2 and TRBJ1-5; D remains unclear. The CDR3 is 13 amino acids. Trimming shortened V by 1 base and J by 2 bases, and 3 bases separated the two germline ends. Per the germline V gene, CDR1 is SGHTA and CDR2 is FQGNSA. In nucleotides, the CDR3 is TGTGCCAGCAGCTTAGGACGCAATCAGCCCCAGCATTTT. It is translated as CASSLGRNQPQHF. The full variable domain, its missing parts supplied by reference TRBV7-2 and TRBJ1-5, is GAGVSQSPSNKVTEKGKDVELRCDPISGHTALYWYRQSLGQGLEFLIYFQGNSAPDKSGLPSDRFSAERTGGSVSTLTIQRTQQEDSAVYLCASSLGRNQPQHFGDGTRLSIL.

The chain uses TRBV5-6 and TRBJ2-3, with D possibly being TRBD2 (5 bases). The germline V and J ends were trimmed by 0 bases and 0 bases, with 8 bases remaining between them. CDR3 length: 15 residues. Germline CDR1 is SGHDT and CDR2 is YYEEEE. CDR3 sequence reads: CASSLGGPSTDTQYF. The CDR3 nucleotides are TGTGCCAGCAGCTTGGGCGGGCCTAGCACAGATACGCAGTATTTT.

The J gene is TRBJ1-2, the V gene TRBV28; D unresolved. This CDR3 is built from 12 residues. V lost 2 bases, J lost 3 bases, and 4 bases lay in between. Germline-derived CDR1 and CDR2 are MDHEN and SYDVKM. The CDR3 sequence: CASSLQDYGYTF. In nucleotides, the CDR3 is TGTGCCAGCAGTTTACAGGACTATGGCTACACCTTC.

With respect to this clone: Additional DNA sequences in this sample encode the identical CDR3. This sequence joins TRBV11-2 and TRBJ2-5, with 11 nucleotides matching TRBD2. This CDR3 has 15 residues. The junction had 0 bases not matched to a gene; V was cut back by 1 base and J by 2 bases. CDR1 and CDR2 from the germline V gene are SGHAT and FQNNGV. The DNA of the CDR3 is TGTGCCAGCAGCTTAGGACTAGCGGGACAAGAGACCCAGTACTTC. Its protein is CASSLGLAGQETQYF.

This clone has a single count. This sequence joins TRBV5-6 and TRBJ2-3, with 9 bases identical to TRBD1. Trimming removed 5 bases from V and 1 base from J; junction bases left unmatched: 5. CDR1 SGHDT and CDR2 YYEEEE come from the germline V gene. CDR3 size: 15 residues. CDR3 nucleotides: TGTGCCAGCAGTAAACAGGGGGCCGGCACAGATACGCAGTATTTT. It yields the protein CASSKQGAGTDTQYF.

V is TRBV2 and J is TRBJ1-5, with a possible D match to TRBD1 (6 bases). V gave up 7 bases and J gave up 4 bases, with 14 bases separating them. Germline CDR1 and CDR2: SNHLY and FYNNEI. The CDR3 sequence is 14 residues long. The CDR3 nucleotides read TGTGCCAGCACCTTGGGGGGCCCTAATCAGCCCCAGCATTTT. It yields the protein CASTLGGPNQPQHF. The full variable domain, its missing parts supplied by reference TRBV2 and TRBJ1-5, is EPEVTQTPSHQVTQMGQEVILRCVPISNHLYFYWYRQILGQKVEFLVSFYNNEISEKSEIFDDQFSVERPDGSNFTLKIRSTKLEDSAMYFCASTLGGPNQPQHFGDGTRLSIL.